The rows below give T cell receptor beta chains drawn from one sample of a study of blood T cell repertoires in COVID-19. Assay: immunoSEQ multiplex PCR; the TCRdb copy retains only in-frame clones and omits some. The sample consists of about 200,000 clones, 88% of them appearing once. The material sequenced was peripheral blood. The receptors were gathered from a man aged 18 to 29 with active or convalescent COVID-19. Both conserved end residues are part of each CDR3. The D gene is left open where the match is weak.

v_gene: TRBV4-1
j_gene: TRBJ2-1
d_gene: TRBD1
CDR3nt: TGCGCCAGCAGCCAAGCCCCGGGACAGGGTTACAATGAGCAGTTCTTC
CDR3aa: CASSQAPGQGYNEQFF

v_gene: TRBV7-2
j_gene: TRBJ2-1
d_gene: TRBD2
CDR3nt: TGTGCCAGCAGCTTAGAAACTAGCGCCTACAATGAGCAGTTCTTC
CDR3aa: CASSLETSAYNEQFF

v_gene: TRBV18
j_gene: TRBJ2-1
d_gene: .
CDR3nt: TGTGCCAGCTCAAACATCAATGAGCAGTTCTTC
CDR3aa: CASSNINEQFF

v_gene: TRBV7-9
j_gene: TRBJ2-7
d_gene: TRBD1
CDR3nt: TGTGCCAGCAGCGATTCGACAGGGTTCTACGAGCAGTACTTC
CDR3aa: CASSDSTGFYEQYF

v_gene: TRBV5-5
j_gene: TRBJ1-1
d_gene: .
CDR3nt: TGTGCCAGCAGCTTCCCGGGGGGAGGAGGTACTGAAGCTTTCTTT
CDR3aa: CASSFPGGGGTEAFF

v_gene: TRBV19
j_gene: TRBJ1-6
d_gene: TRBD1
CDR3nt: TGTGCCAGTAGTATCGACAGGGGCGGAAATTCACCCCTCCACTTT
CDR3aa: CASSIDRGGNSPLHF

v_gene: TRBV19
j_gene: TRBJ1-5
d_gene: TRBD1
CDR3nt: TGTGCCAGTAGCAGGACAGGGGGAAGTCAGCCCCAGCATTTT
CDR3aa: CASSRTGGSQPQHF

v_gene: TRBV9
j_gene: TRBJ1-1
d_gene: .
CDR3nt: TGTGCCAGCAGCCCCGATACAGGGCACGTTCGAGCTTTCTTT
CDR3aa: CASSPDTGHVRAFF

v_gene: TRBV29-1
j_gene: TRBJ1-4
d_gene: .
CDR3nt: TGCAGCGTCCCCGCGGGCCTGGGTGAAAAACTGTTTTTT
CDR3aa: CSVPAGLGEKLFF

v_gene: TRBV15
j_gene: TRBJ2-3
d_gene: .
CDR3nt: TGTGCCACCACCGAATGGGACACCGGCACAGATACGCAGTATTTT
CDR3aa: CATTEWDTGTDTQYF